This is a list of T cell receptor beta chains from one sample in a study of blood T cell repertoires in COVID-19. The protocol was immunoSEQ multiplex PCR, while the TCRdb copy is restricted to in-frame clones and leaves out a portion. The table includes 350,000 to 450,000 clones, roughly 90% detected once. Sequencing input: PBMCs or T cells enriched from blood (not recorded which). These receptors all stem from a woman between 40 and 50 years old who had been exposed to COVID-19. CDR3s include the opening cysteine and the closing phenylalanine or tryptophan. D genes are given only for firm matches. Size values are once, few and many counts, or a class for expanded clones, and some rows have none.

J gene | V gene | D gene | clone size | CDR3 DNA | CDR3 protein
TRBJ1-1 | TRBV27 | TRBD1 | - | TGTGCCAGCAGCTACACGAGGACAGGGTTTAGCACTGAAGCTTTCTTT | CASSYTRTGFSTEAFF
TRBJ1-5 | TRBV4-2 | TRBD1 | - | TGTGCCAGCAGCCAAGGCGGACAGGGAGGCAATCAGCCCCAGCATTTT | CASSQGGQGGNQPQHF
TRBJ2-7 | TRBV20-1 | TRBD2 | - | TGCAGTGCTAGTGCGGGAGAGTACGAGCAGTACTTC | CSASAGEYEQYF
TRBJ1-2 | TRBV30 | - | - | TGTGCCTGGAGTTCGGGGGACAACTATGGCTACACCTTC | CAWSSGDNYGYTF
TRBJ1-1 | TRBV5-1 | TRBD1 | once | TGCGCCAGCAGCTGGGGGACAGGGAGGTTGAACACTGAAGCTTTCTTT | CASSWGTGRLNTEAFF
TRBJ1-6 | TRBV6-5 | - | - | TGTGCCACCGCGAGGGACAATAATAATTCACCCCTCCACTTT | CATARDNNNSPLHF
TRBJ1-1 | TRBV5-1 | - | once | TGCGCCAGCCGTCCTGTGACAGGACTCACGAACACTGAAGCTTTCTTT | CASRPVTGLTNTEAFF
TRBJ2-7 | TRBV19 | TRBD1 | once | TGTGCCAGTAGCCTGGGACAGGGGGGCTACGAGCAGTACTTC | CASSLGQGGYEQYF
TRBJ2-2 | TRBV5-1 | TRBD2 | once | TGCGCCAGCAGCCGCCGGGGGACTAGCGCCTCCTCGGCCGGGGAGCTGTTTTTT | CASSRRGTSASSAGELFF
TRBJ1-1 | TRBV19 | TRBD1 | - | TGTGCCAGTAGTATAGGGGGGACAGGGTCTAAGAGGATGAACACTGAAGCTTTCTTT | CASSIGGTGSKRMNTEAFF
TRBJ1-1 | TRBV27 | TRBD1 | few | TGTGCCAGCAGTGACAGGGCTTCAAACACTGAAGCTTTCTTT | CASSDRASNTEAFF
TRBJ1-2 | TRBV19 | - | - | TGTGCCAGCGCGCGGGGGGGTTACTATGGCTACACCTTC | CASARGGYYGYTF
TRBJ1-1 | TRBV18 | TRBD1 | - | TGTGCCAGCTCACCATCAACAGGGGGCAACACTGAAGCTTTCTTT | CASSPSTGGNTEAFF
TRBJ1-1 | TRBV2 | - | once | TGTGCCAGCAGTGAAGTGCGGGGATACACTGAAGCTTTCTTT | CASSEVRGYTEAFF
TRBJ1-6 | TRBV27 | - | - | TGTGCCAGCAGTCCAGGGGCATCCTATAATTCACCCCTCCACTTT | CASSPGASYNSPLHF
TRBJ1-2 | TRBV6-5 | TRBD1 | - | TGTGCCAGCAGGGGGACAGGGATTCATGGCTACACCTTC | CASRGTGIHGYTF
TRBJ2-7 | TRBV30 | - | - | TGTGCCTCTTCGGGTCACTCCTACGAGCAGTACTTC | CASSGHSYEQYF
TRBJ2-7 | TRBV15 | - | - | TGTGCCACCAGCCCTACCGTCGGAGGCTACGAGCAGTACTTC | CATSPTVGGYEQYF
TRBJ1-2 | TRBV29-1 | - | - | TGCAGCGTTAGGAGAGCCAGTCTCTATGGCTACACCTTC | CSVRRASLYGYTF
TRBJ2-1 | TRBV7-2 | TRBD1 | - | TGTGCCAGCAGCTTAGGGGACAGGTTCAATGAGCAGTTCTTC | CASSLGDRFNEQFF
TRBJ1-3 | TRBV5-6 | - | - | TGTGCCAGCAGCTCAACAGGGCTTGGGGGAAACACCATATATTTT | CASSSTGLGGNTIYF
TRBJ2-7 | TRBV11-3 | - | - | TGTGCCAGCAGCTTCGGTGGGAGCCGCTCCTACGAGCAGTACTTC | CASSFGGSRSYEQYF
TRBJ1-2 | TRBV19 | TRBD1 | - | TGTGCCAGTAGTGAAAGGGACAGGGGGACTTATGGCTACACCTTC | CASSERDRGTYGYTF
TRBJ2-1 | TRBV19 | - | - | TGTGCCAGTAGTGCCGTACTAGCCAATGAGCAGTTCTTC | CASSAVLANEQFF
TRBJ1-2 | TRBV27 | TRBD1 | - | TGTGCCAGCAGTTCCCAAGGGGGCGCCTATGGCTACACCTTC | CASSSQGGAYGYTF
TRBJ2-1 | TRBV11-3 | TRBD2 | - | TGTGCCAGCAGCTTAGATAACCTAGCGGGAATAGTGAACAATGAGCAGTTCTTC | CASSLDNLAGIVNNEQFF
TRBJ1-1 | TRBV2 | TRBD1 | - | TGTGCCAGCAGACCCGGACAGGGGAGGCGGAACACTGAAGCTTTCTTT | CASRPGQGRRNTEAFF
TRBJ1-2 | TRBV3-1/TRBV3-2 | - | - | TGTGCCAGCAGCGCTCTGCAGGGCTATGGCTACACCTTC | CASSALQGYGYTF
TRBJ2-7 | TRBV27 | - | - | TGTGCCAGCAGTTTGGGACCGGGACAGCGGGTGTACTTC | CASSLGPGQRVYF
TRBJ1-4 | TRBV7-3 | TRBD1 | - | TGTGCCAGCAGCGCGGAGACAGGGCGCCTTGAAAAACTGTTTTTT | CASSAETGRLEKLFF
TRBJ1-1 | TRBV10-3 | - | - | TGTGCCATCAGTCCAGGGGATATGAACACTGAAGCTTTCTTT | CAISPGDMNTEAFF
TRBJ2-2 | TRBV23-1 | TRBD2 | - | TGCGCCAGCAGTCACGGAGGAGGGAAGCGGGAGAGAAACACCGGGGAGCTGTTTTTT | CASSHGGGKRERNTGELFF
TRBJ2-7 | TRBV19 | - | once | TGTGCCAGTAGTATAACAGGTGAGGCTGGTGAGCAGTACTTC | CASSITGEAGEQYF
TRBJ2-7 | TRBV10-3 | - | - | TGTGCCATCTCCCAGAACTCCTACGAGCAGTACTTC | CAISQNSYEQYF
TRBJ2-7 | TRBV29-1 | - | - | TGCAGCGTACATCCCCGACAGGGCGGGAACGAGCAGTACTTC | CSVHPRQGGNEQYF